This T cell receptor beta chain is from a study of T cells after yellow fever vaccination. Study findings and constraints: Faster peaking, at day 5 versus 15, marked a secondary response that was weaker.

UMIs and a universal primer site were added when TCR cDNA was made by 5'RACE template switching. TCRdb reprocessed the 5' RACE reads via MiXCR and lists one record per CDR3 protein. The sample comprises around 30,000 distinct CDR3 sequences, over 4.5% of which are singletons, and about 41% rests with the top ten. This clonotype was found many times. Antigen: not known. CDR3 length: 16 residues. V shed 3 bases and J shed 0 bases, with 11 bases lying between them. The source is a man aged 25 to 45 who received the YFV17D yellow fever vaccine. This chain uses TRBV12-3 or TRBV12-4 with TRBJ2-2; no clear D. The input for sequencing was CD8+ T cells sorted from PBMCs, taken 10 days after the yellow fever booster vaccination. DNA for the CDR3: TGTGCCAGCAGTTTCGGTGGAGTCGCGAACACCGGGGAGCTGTTTTTT. Its protein product is CASSFGGVANTGELFF.